These 3 T cell receptor beta chains originate from one sample sequenced in a study of PD-1 blockade in mismatch repair-deficient tumors. Repertoires were generated with immunoSEQ multiplex PCR, while TCRdb's copy carries only in-frame clones and drops some. The table shows 38,000 or so clones, with 85% occurring only once. The sample here was peripheral blood, taken less than 95 weeks after starting pembrolizumab. All receptors come from an adult with mismatch repair-deficient cancer.

This chain uses TRBV6-6 with TRBJ1-2; 8 bases map to TRBD1. After removal of 4 bases from V and 4 bases from J, the junction contained 5 bases not matched to a gene. Germline assignment: CDR1 MNHNY and CDR2 SVGAGI (reference sequence). The CDR3 has 14 residues. CDR3 coding DNA: TGTGCCAGCAGTTCGTTGGACAGGGCCTATGGCTACACCTTC. Encoded protein: CASSSLDRAYGYTF.

The rearrangement joins TRBV6-1 to TRBJ2-2; maybe TRBD2 (7 bases). Between the trimmed V and J ends, which lost 0 bases and 6 bases, there was a span of 14 bases. The CDR3 has 16 amino acids. CDR1 and CDR2 (germline): MNHNS, SASEGT. The CDR3 here is CASSEALGGGAGELFF. For the CDR3, the DNA is TGTGCCAGCAGTGAAGCGCTAGGGGGGGGCGCCGGGGAGCTGTTTTTT.

The chain employs TRBV6-5 and TRBJ1-2, with D possibly matching TRBD1 (5 bases). V lost 2 bases to trimming and J lost 8 bases, with 15 bases between them. This CDR3 spans 14 amino acids. The germline CDR1 and CDR2 sequences are MNHEY and SVGAGI. The CDR3 DNA reads TGTGCCAGCAGTTACGGACACCAGGGAGCGGGCTACACCTTC. This translates into CASSYGHQGAGYTF.